Here is one T cell receptor (beta chain) with its context. The specificity of this receptor is unknown. No clone much larger than this one lies a single base away; base qualities are absent. These data come from a study of T cell responses to AZD1222 COVID-19 vaccine (dated by TCRdb to 2020 to 2023). Study-wide context: AZD1222 recipients given second doses at about 4 weeks or at about 12 weeks were pooled, since spike-specific TCR depth and breadth were not found to differ between the two schedules. A total of 233 trial participants underwent TCR sequencing, of whom around 200 received two doses of AZD1222 and around 25 received two doses of the MenACWY control vaccine. Trial participants were enrolled into age subgroups of 18-55, 56-69 and 70-plus years, which contained 148, 28 and 57 TCR-sequenced participants, respectively. Findings and caveats that apply to the study as a whole: Reportedly, close to half of the unique spike-specific TCRs recognized epitopes lying outside the regions that are mutated in the B.1.351 and B.1.1.7 variants. A significant rise in spike-specific TCR breadth and depth was observed after two AZD1222 doses relative to day 0 and relative to MenACWY recipients. CD4 TCRs associated with the vaccine covered the entire spike protein, and the dominant responses were in regions 160-218 and 743-854. Participants were mostly white British, with more females than males. The authors suggested clonal diversity may have been underestimated. The 56-69-year group was small, and its depth increase did not reach significance, likely because of low power. Conclusions about previously exposed vaccinees are limited, since just a handful of AZD1222 recipients were seropositive for SARS-CoV-2 at baseline. No day 14 peak-response samples were available, so repertoires were characterized only after the peak T cell response.

The sample's time point label is to be understood as: baseline before first vaccination. Vaccinee samples were obtained from the UK trials COV001 and COV002, which included a single-blind randomized controlled phase 2/3 trial of AZD1222 (ChAdOx1 nCoV-19) in healthy adults. Trial participant PBMC samples were collected at day 0 and day 28 after the second dose for TCRbeta chain sequencing. Trimming takes 7 bases from V and 4 bases from J, and the germline ends sit 16 bases apart. CDR1 and CDR2 (SNHLY, FYNNEI) derive from the germline V gene. From cysteine to phenylalanine, the CDR3 is 14 amino acids long. CDR3 DNA only is kept here, 42 bases in frame from base 1. The CDR3 regions of human TCRbeta chains were analyzed by immunosequencing. In the paper's pipeline: Repertoire TCRs were matched against a reference library of SARS-CoV-2-specific TCRs generated with the MIRA antigen-specificity platform. Breadth was defined as the fraction of unique TCRs that were SARS-CoV-2-associated, and depth was defined as the fraction of total T cells that were SARS-CoV-2-associated. Using the MIRA data, each spike-specific TCR was assigned both to the spike region to which the TCR was reactive and to a CD4 or CD8 class. Log10-transformed breadth and depth values were compared by one-way ANOVA with Sidak's multiple comparisons tests. In its TCRdb copy, this immuneACCESS table keeps in-frame sequences only and misses some clones. Where compared with another copy, unresolved V genes explain less than half of these, and the others have no known cause. V and J calls and clone size are copied from that table; D and trimming were computed from the DNA. Across this sample there are about 120,000 clones, with 80% to 90% seen only once. Under 4% of the sample rests with the top ten.

This receptor was obtained from an adult in good health. Sequenced here: peripheral blood, sampled on day 0 of AZD1222 vaccination. The chain was built from TRBV2 and TRBJ1-1, with a tentative D gene TRBD1 over 6 matching bases. This receptor has the CDR3 CASKKGDEATEAFF. The sequenced DNA: TGTGCCAGCAAGAAGGGGGATGAGGCCACTGAAGCTTTCTTT.